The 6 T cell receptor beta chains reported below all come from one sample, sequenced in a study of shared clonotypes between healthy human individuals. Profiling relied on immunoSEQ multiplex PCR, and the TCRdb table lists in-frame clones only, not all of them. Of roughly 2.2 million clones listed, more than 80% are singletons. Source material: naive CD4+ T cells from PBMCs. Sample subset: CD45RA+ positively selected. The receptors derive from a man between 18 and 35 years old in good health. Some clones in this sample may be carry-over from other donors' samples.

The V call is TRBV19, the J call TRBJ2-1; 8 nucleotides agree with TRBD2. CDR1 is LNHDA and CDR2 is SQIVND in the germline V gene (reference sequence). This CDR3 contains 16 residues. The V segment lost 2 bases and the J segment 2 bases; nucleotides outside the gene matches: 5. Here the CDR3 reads CASSIRSGSTYNEQFF. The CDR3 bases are TGTGCCAGTAGTATAAGGAGCGGGAGCACCTACAATGAGCAGTTCTTC.

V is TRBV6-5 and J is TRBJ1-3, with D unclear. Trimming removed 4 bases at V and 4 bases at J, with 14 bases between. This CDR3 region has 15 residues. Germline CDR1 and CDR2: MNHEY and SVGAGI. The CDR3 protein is CASSSRASVGNTIYF. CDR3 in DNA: TGTGCCAGCAGTTCACGGGCCTCCGTGGGAAACACCATATATTTT.

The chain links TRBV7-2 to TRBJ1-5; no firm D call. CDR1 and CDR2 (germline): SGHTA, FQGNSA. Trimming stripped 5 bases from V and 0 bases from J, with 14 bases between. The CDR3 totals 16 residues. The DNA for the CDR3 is TGTGCCAGCAGCCGATATGACTGGTATAGCAATCAGCCCCAGCATTTT. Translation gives CASSRYDWYSNQPQHF.

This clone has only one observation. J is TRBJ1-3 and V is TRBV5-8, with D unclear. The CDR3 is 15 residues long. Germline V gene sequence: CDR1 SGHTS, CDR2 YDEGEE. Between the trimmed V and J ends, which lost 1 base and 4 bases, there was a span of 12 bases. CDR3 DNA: TGTGCCAGCAGCTTGTTGCCGGCCAACGGAAACACCATATATTTT. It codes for CASSLLPANGNTIYF.

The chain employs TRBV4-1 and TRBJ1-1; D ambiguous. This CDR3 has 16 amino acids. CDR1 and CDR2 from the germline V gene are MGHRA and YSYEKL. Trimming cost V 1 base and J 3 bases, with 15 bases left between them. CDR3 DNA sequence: TGCGCCAGCAGCCAAGGGTTGGGAAACGGGCACACTGAAGCTTTCTTT. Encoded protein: CASSQGLGNGHTEAFF.

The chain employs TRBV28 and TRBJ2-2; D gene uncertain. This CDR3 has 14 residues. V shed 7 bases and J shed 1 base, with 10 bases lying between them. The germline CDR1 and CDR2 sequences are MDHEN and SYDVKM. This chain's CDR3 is CASTARLNTGELFF. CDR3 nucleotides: TGTGCCAGCACCGCGAGGTTGAACACCGGGGAGCTGTTTTTT.